These 8 T cell receptor beta chains came from one sample sequenced in a study of T cell repertoires in cytomegalovirus infection. One entry per CDR3 protein results from TCRdb running MiXCR on the reads. Among about 830,000 distinct CDR3 sequences listed, 30% to 35% were seen once. These receptors have no known antigen. This specimen consisted of cultured CD8+ T cells from PBMCs, obtained from culture after CMV antigen stimulation. The receptor source for this set is a human donor in good health (CMV status not recorded). Some clones in this sample may be carry-over from other donors' samples.

The chain uses TRBV25-1 and TRBJ2-2; no clear D gene. Trimming shortened V by 4 bases and J by 6 bases, and 12 bases separated the two germline ends. The CDR3 is 14 residues long. CDR1 is MGHDK and CDR2 is SYGVNS in the germline V gene. The CDR3 region has the DNA TGTGCCAGCAGTGCCTCGGACCCACCCGGGGAGCTGTTTTTT. Translation: CASSASDPPGELFF.

The rearrangement uses TRBV4-2 and TRBJ2-5; weak D call: TRBD1 (5 bases). The CDR3 totals 15 residues. V lost 1 base to trimming and J lost 5 bases, with 14 bases between them. The germline V gene has CDR1 LGHNA and CDR2 YNFKEQ. The CDR3 nucleotides are TGTGCCAGCAGCCAAGTGTGGGGCTTCGACGAGACCCAGTACTTC. As protein: CASSQVWGFDETQYF.

This rearrangement joins TRBV5-4 to TRBJ2-7; D is perhaps TRBD2 (6 bases). Germline V gene sequence: CDR1 SGHNT, CDR2 YYREEE (reference sequence). The V end was cut by 2 bases, the J end by 5 bases, with 14 bases between. This CDR3 has 14 residues. The CDR3 spells CASSFARGLNEQYF. The CDR3 region has the DNA TGTGCCAGCAGCTTCGCGAGGGGACTTAACGAGCAGTACTTC. The variable domain in full, completed from reference TRBV5-4 and TRBJ2-7, reads ETGVTQSPTHLIKTRGQQVTLRCSSQSGHNTVSWYQQALGQGPQFIFQYYREEENGRGNFPPRFSGLQFPNYSSELNVNALELDDSALYLCASSFARGLNEQYFGPGTRLTVT.

This clonotype was counted ten times or more. This sequence joins TRBV7-6 and TRBJ1-3; 10 nucleotides match TRBD1. After removal of 5 bases from V and 4 bases from J, the junction contained 8 bases not matched to a gene. CDR1 is SGHVS, CDR2 FNYEAQ, per germline. The CDR3 spans 16 residues. CDR3 sequence reads: CASSPGQGFDGNTIYF. CDR3 nucleotide sequence: TGTGCCAGCAGCCCGGGACAGGGGTTCGACGGAAACACCATATATTTT.

This clonotype was seen more than once but under ten times. The J gene is TRBJ1-2, the V gene TRBV24-1; D remains ambiguous. Looked up from germline, CDR1 is KGHDR and CDR2 is SFDVKD. Trimming cost V 7 bases and J 3 bases, with 11 bases left between them. The CDR3 is 13 amino acids. Written as DNA, the CDR3 is TGTGCCACCAGGGACGCCGGAGACTATGGCTACACCTTC. Its translation is CATRDAGDYGYTF.

The chain is built from TRBV15 and TRBJ1-5, with D hard to call. Trimming stripped 3 bases from V and 0 bases from J, with 6 bases between. In germline, CDR1 is LNHNV, CDR2 YYDKDF (reference sequence). The CDR3 covers 14 residues. The CDR3 is CATSSGHSNQPQHF. The DNA for the CDR3 is TGTGCCACCAGCAGCGGCCATAGCAATCAGCCCCAGCATTTT.

This clonotype was counted only a few times. The CDR3 DNA follows: TGTGCCAGCAGTTCCTACTCCGGCGGTTCCTACAATGAGCAGTTCTTC. It yields the protein CASSSYSGGSYNEQFF. The chain employs TRBV2 and TRBJ2-1, with D unresolved. The length of the CDR3 is 16 residues. Trimming removed 5 bases at V and 1 base at J, with 15 bases between. The germline V gene encodes CDR1 SNHLY and CDR2 FYNNEI.

The chain employs TRBV7-9 and TRBJ1-5; D is uncertain. CDR3 size: 14 residues. V lost 7 bases and J 0 bases, leaving 10 bases between the germline ends. Germline V gives CDR1 SEHNR, CDR2 FQNEAQ (reference sequence). CDR3 loop: CASNSIYSNQPQHF. CDR3 in DNA: TGTGCCAGCAACTCGATTTATAGCAATCAGCCCCAGCATTTT.